Listed below are T cell receptor beta chains from one sample, sequenced in a study of CD4 and CD8 cells across lung adenocarcinoma regions. TCRdb ran MiXCR on the PCR reads and lists one entry per CDR3 protein. Altogether around 5,200 distinct CDR3 sequences are present, 45% to 50% being singletons, with the ten largest covering 20%. Material for sequencing was CD4+ T cells from the margin of a lung tumor. The receptors derive from a male donor with lung adenocarcinoma. The CD4 and CD8 labels of this study may be unreliable. Both conserved end residues are part of each CDR3. A D gene is named only where the DNA matches it firmly. Only some rows state a clone size, as once, few, many or a class for expanded clones.

v_call,d_call,clone_size,j_call,cdr3_nt,cdr3_aa
TRBV6-1,.,.,TRBJ1-2,TGTGCCAGCAGTGAAGTGATTGAGCGGGTCTATGGCTACACCTTC,CASSEVIERVYGYTF
TRBV7-9,TRBD1,.,TRBJ2-1,TGTGTACTGACAGGGTTGGGGATTAGGGATGAGCAGTTCTTC,CVLTGLGIRDEQFF
TRBV27,TRBD1,.,TRBJ2-1,TGTGCCAGCAGTGCGGGCCGAGGGGCTTCTGGGACAGAGACGCAGTACTTT,CASSAGRGASGTETQYF
TRBV27,.,few,TRBJ2-7,TGTGCCAGCAGTCCTCCCGGAGGGAACTCCTACGAGCAGTACTTC,CASSPPGGNSYEQYF
TRBV10-1,.,.,TRBJ2-4,TGCGCCAGCAGCCGACGGGGTCTCGGAGGCAAAAACATGCAGTACTTT,CASSRRGLGGKNMQYF
TRBV6-1,.,.,TRBJ2-3,TGTGCCAGCAGCAGAGGGGGGGGGGTGTGGAGCACAGATACGCAGTATTTT,CASSRGGGVWSTDTQYF
TRBV6-1,.,few,TRBJ2-5,TGTGCCAGCAGGTCTGGAGAAGGGGGCCAAGAGACCCAGTACTTC,CASRSGEGGQETQYF
TRBV6-1,TRBD1,many,TRBJ2-7,TGTGCCGCCCTAAATTACAGGGGGTACGAGCAGTACTTC,CAALNYRGYEQYF
TRBV6-1,.,large,TRBJ2-5,TGTGCCAGCAGGGAGTGGTCTTTGTCCGGCGAAGAGACCCAGTACTTC,CASREWSLSGEETQYF
TRBV27,.,.,TRBJ2-3,TGTGCCAGCGGGCTTTGGGCAGGGACCACAGAGACGCAGTACTTT,CASGLWAGTTETQYF
TRBV6-1,TRBD2,medium-sized,TRBJ2-5,TGTGCCAGCAGTGAGGGAGGGGAGACCCAGTACTTC,CASSEGGETQYF
TRBV6-1,.,.,TRBJ2-6,TGTGCCAGCAGTGAACTAAGCTCTGGGGCCAACGTCCTGACTTTC,CASSELSSGANVLTF
TRBV6-1,.,.,TRBJ2-2,TGTGCCAGCAGTGGACGTAGCAATGCGAACACCGGGGAGCTGTTTTTT,CASSGRSNANTGELFF
TRBV27,.,.,TRBJ2-5,TGTGCCAGCAGTTTAAGGGGGGCCCAGTACTTC,CASSLRGAQYF
TRBV7-2,TRBD2,.,TRBJ2-2,TGTGCCAGCAGCTCTAGGATAGTAGCGGGAGGGGCTGTAGGCACCGGGGAGCTGTTTTTT,CASSSRIVAGGAVGTGELFF
TRBV3-1,TRBD2,.,TRBJ2-2,TGTGCCAGCAGCTCCGGGACTACGGAGCTGTTTTTT,CASSSGTTELFF
TRBV27,.,.,TRBJ2-5,TGTGCCAGCAGTATACAGGGAGTAGAGACCCAGTACTTC,CASSIQGVETQYF
TRBV7-2,TRBD2,.,TRBJ2-3,TGTGCGGGCAGTGCGGGAGGGGCCCAAGATACCCAGTATTTC,CAGSAGGAQDTQYF
TRBV27,TRBD1,medium-sized,TRBJ2-1,TGTGCCAGCAGTTTAACCGACAGGGGGCGCAGCCATGAGCAGTTCTTC,CASSLTDRGRSHEQFF
TRBV6-1,.,.,TRBJ2-7,TGTGCCAGCAGGTGGGCTAGGGGGAGTCGTACCACAGATACGCAGTACTTC,CASRWARGSRTTDTQYF
TRBV4-1,.,medium-sized,TRBJ2-1,TGCGCCAGCAGCCAAGTGGCTAGTGGCGATGAGCAGTTCTTC,CASSQVASGDEQFF
TRBV10-3,TRBD1,few,TRBJ1-1,TGTGCCATCAGCTCGGGACAGGGGAGCACTGAAGCTTTCTTT,CAISSGQGSTEAFF
TRBV10-1,.,.,TRBJ2-3,TGCGCCACGGGGTCGGGAAGCAAAAACATGCAGTACTTT,CATGSGSKNMQYF
TRBV7-2,.,.,TRBJ2-1,TGTGCCAGCAGCTTAGGAGGTTCCAGGCGAAATGAGCAGTTCTTC,CASSLGGSRRNEQFF
TRBV6-1,.,.,TRBJ1-3,TGTGCCAGCAGTGAATGGGTAAACACCATATATTTT,CASSEWVNTIYF
TRBV4-2,.,medium-sized,TRBJ2-1,TGTGCCAGCAGCCAAGTTAGTGTCGGTGAGCAGTTCTTC,CASSQVSVGEQFF
TRBV10-2,.,.,TRBJ2-7,TGTGCCAGCAGTGCATCTGAGAGGGTCTACGAGCAGTACTTC,CASSASERVYEQYF
TRBV5-1,.,.,TRBJ2-5,TGCGCCAGCAGCTCCTTGGGGGCCGGGATAAGCCGCCAGACCCAGTACTTC,CASSSLGAGISRQTQYF
TRBV25-1,.,.,TRBJ2-3,TGTGCCAGCAGTAAAACAGACCAAGATACCCAGTATTTT,CASSKTDQDTQYF
TRBV6-5,TRBD2,large,TRBJ2-1,TGTGCCAGCAGTTACTCGGGACTAGCGGGAGAGTTTGAGCAGTTCTTC,CASSYSGLAGEFEQFF
TRBV27,.,.,TRBJ2-3,TGTGCCAGCAGTTACACTATGAGCACAGATACGCAGTATTTT,CASSYTMSTDTQYF
TRBV7-2,.,.,TRBJ2-4,TGTGCCAGCAGTTCGGACAGAAGCTTAGCGTTAAACATTCAGTACTTC,CASSSDRSLALNIQYF
TRBV2,.,.,TRBJ2-7,TGTGCCAGCAGTGTCGACTACCCCGAGCAGTACTTC,CASSVDYPEQYF
TRBV7-2,TRBD2,few,TRBJ2-7,TGTGCCAGCAGCCGAAGACTAGCGGGAGCCGAGCAGTACTTC,CASSRRLAGAEQYF
TRBV6-1,.,.,TRBJ2-4,.,CASRWASGSPSKDTQYF
TRBV6-5,TRBD1,few,TRBJ1-1,TGTGCCAGCAGTTACTATCTACAGGGGTCTGAAGCTTTCTTT,CASSYYLQGSEAFF
TRBV6-5,.,.,TRBJ2-4,TGTGCCAGCAGTAACTCCTTACTAGCCAAAAACATTCAGTACTTC,CASSNSLLAKNIQYF
TRBV29-1,TRBD2,.,TRBJ2-1,TGCAGCGTAGACAATAGCGGGGGAGCGTCTGAGCAGTTCTTC,CSVDNSGGASEQFF
TRBV6-1,.,medium-sized,TRBJ2-2,TGTGCCAGCAGTGAAGCGGCGGACTGGGTAACCGGGGAGCTGTTTTTT,CASSEAADWVTGELFF
TRBV6-5,TRBD1,large,TRBJ2-3,TGTGCCAGCAACAGCCGGGACAGGGGCACAGATACGCAGTATTTT,CASNSRDRGTDTQYF
TRBV6-1,.,once,TRBJ1-3,TGTGCCAGCAAGCAGGGCTCTGGAAACACCATATATTTT,CASKQGSGNTIYF
TRBV25-1,.,medium-sized,TRBJ2-1,TGTGCCAGCAGTGCCAACTTCAATGAGCAGTTCTTC,CASSANFNEQFF
TRBV4-1,.,medium-sized,TRBJ2-1,TGCGCCAGCAGCCAAGATGTCTCGGTAGGGAATGAGCAGTTCTTC,CASSQDVSVGNEQFF
TRBV7-6,.,.,TRBJ1-5,TGTGCCAGCAGCTTAGACAGCAATCAGCCCCAGCATTTT,CASSLDSNQPQHF
TRBV6-1,.,few,TRBJ1-2,TGTGCCAGCAGCCCCAGGACAGATTTCTATGGCTACACCTTC,CASSPRTDFYGYTF
TRBV7-2,.,.,TRBJ2-3,TGTGCGAGCACCGGAGGCCGTGACGAAGATACGCAGTATTTC,CASTGGRDEDTQYF
TRBV10-2,.,medium-sized,TRBJ2-3,TGCGCCAGCAGTGATGGGGCGGCCCCCCCCAGCGATACGCAGTATTTT,CASSDGAAPPSDTQYF
TRBV27,.,.,TRBJ1-2,TGTGCCAGCAGCCCTCAAATGGACAGACCGCTCTATGGCTACACCTTC,CASSPQMDRPLYGYTF
TRBV7-3,.,few,TRBJ2-7,TGTGCCAGCAGCTTAATGGGGGTAGCAGGTTGGAATGAGCAGTACTTC,CASSLMGVAGWNEQYF
TRBV6-1,.,few,TRBJ1-2,TGTGCCAGCAGTCTGACTAACACCTATGGCTACACCTTC,CASSLTNTYGYTF
TRBV6-1,.,few,TRBJ1-2,TGTGCCAGCAGTGAAGCGTGGGTCCCTCGGGGCTACACCTTC,CASSEAWVPRGYTF
TRBV10-2,.,.,TRBJ2-3,TGCGCCAGCAGTGAGACGGGGCTGGCCTCCAAAAACATTCAGTATTTT,CASSETGLASKNIQYF
TRBV6-4,.,.,TRBJ2-7,TGTGCCAGCAGCCCGAAACCAAATTATTGGTACGAGCAGTACTTC,CASSPKPNYWYEQYF
TRBV6-1,TRBD1,.,TRBJ2-2,TGTGCCAGCGGCACCGGGACAGACGCCGGGGAGCTGTTTTTT,CASGTGTDAGELFF
TRBV6-1,.,.,TRBJ1-2,TGTGCCAGCAGTGGGACCGAAAACTATGGCTACACCTTC,CASSGTENYGYTF
TRBV6-1,.,once,TRBJ1-1,TGTGCCAGCAGTGAATACACTGAAGCTTTCTTT,CASSEYTEAFF
TRBV6-1,.,.,TRBJ2-6,TGTGCCAGCAGTGGGGGGGATGAGCAGTATTTC,CASSGGDEQYF
TRBV6-1,TRBD2,few,TRBJ2-1,TGTGCCAGCAGGAGACTAGCGGGAGGGCCGGATGAGCAGTTCTTC,CASRRLAGGPDEQFF
TRBV7-2,TRBD2,once,TRBJ2-1,TGTGCCAGCAGCTTAGTAGCGGGGGTCCCCAATGAGCAGTTCTTC,CASSLVAGVPNEQFF